Included here is one T cell receptor beta chain sequence, with context. The method was immunoSEQ multiplex PCR; TCRdb's version includes in-frame clones alone and lacks a portion of them. The sample includes 140,000 or so clones, about 87% of them seen just once. Cohort allocation depended upon clinical history that participants reported. The data belong to a study of blood T cell repertoires in COVID-19. The sequence was obtained from a man in his 60s who had recovered from COVID-19. Sequencing was carried out using PBMCs or T cells enriched from blood (not recorded which).

The CDR3 sequence: CASAARQGGAGELFF. CDR3 nucleotide sequence: TGTGCCAGCGCGGCGAGACAGGGGGGCGCCGGGGAGCTGTTTTTT. The V gene is TRBV6-4, the J gene TRBJ2-2, with 9 bases lining up with TRBD1. The CDR3 spans 15 residues. J was trimmed by 6 bases and V by 8 bases; bases with no gene match: 10. CDR1 and CDR2 (germline): MRHNA, SNTAGT.